This is a list of T cell receptor beta chains from one sample in a study of blood T cells in healthy people across ages. TCRdb passed the 5' RACE reads through MiXCR, listing each CDR3 protein once. The sample includes 700,000 to 850,000 distinct CDR3 sequences, roughly 50% seen only once; the top ten take approximately 40%. Sequencing was carried out using blood. The receptors stem from an elderly man in good health. Both conserved end residues are part of each CDR3. The D gene is left open where the match is weak. Part of the rows lack a size; the others show once, few, many or a class for expanded clones.

cdr3_nt	cdr3_aa	d_call	v_call	j_call	clone_size
TGTGCTAGTGGTTTGGCCCTACACACGACAGGGTTTGGCGGGAGCTACGAGCAGTACTTC	CASGLALHTTGFGGSYEQYF	-	TRBV12-5	TRBJ2-7	once
TGCAGTGCTGGCCTACGCGGCTACACCTTC	CSAGLRGYTF	-	TRBV20-1	TRBJ1-2	-
TGTGCCAGCAGCCAAGAAGGGGGGTGGAGAGCCGGGCAGCCCCAGCATTTT	CASSQEGGWRAGQPQHF	-	TRBV4-2	TRBJ1-5	-
TGTGCCACCAGTGATCTGAGGGGTCGGGGGCGAGGTTCGGACAATGAGCAGTACTTC	CATSDLRGRGRGSDNEQYF	-	TRBV24-1	TRBJ2-5	-
TGTGCCAGCAGTCCACGGCCTGTCCTGAGGGGCGTGGAAAAACTGTTTTTT	CASSPRPVLRGVEKLFF	-	TRBV27	TRBJ1-4	-
TGTGCCAGCAGTTCAATGGGGGCCAGGGCCTTCGCAGATACGCAGTATTTT	CASSSMGARAFADTQYF	-	TRBV6-6	TRBJ2-3	-
TGTGCCAGCAGGGACGGGACAGACTCCTACGAGCAGTACTTC	CASRDGTDSYEQYF	TRBD1	TRBV6-1	TRBJ2-7	-
TGTGCCAGCAGCTTAGCGAGGGGACGAGCGGGGGAATACGAGCAGTACTTC	CASSLARGRAGEYEQYF	TRBD2	TRBV7-2	TRBJ2-7	-
TGTGCCACCAGTGATTTGTTGGCTGAGCAGTTCTTC	CATSDLLAEQFF	-	TRBV24-1	TRBJ2-1	-
TGTGCCAGCAGCTTGGTTAGCGGGATTTTAGGGGAGCAGTACTTC	CASSLVSGILGEQYF	TRBD2	TRBV7-2	TRBJ2-5	few
TGTGCCAGCTCTCGAGGGACAGGGGAAGAGACCCAGTACTTC	CASSRGTGEETQYF	TRBD1	TRBV9	TRBJ2-5	-
TGTGCCAGCAGCCAAGAGCGGCAGGGGGGTAGTTACGAGCAGTACTTC	CASSQERQGGSYEQYF	-	TRBV4-2	TRBJ2-7	many
TGTGCCAGCAGTGACGTTCCTTTCGGGACAGGGGGCGTTGCAGGGGCCAACGTCCTGACTTTC	CASSDVPFGTGGVAGANVLTF	TRBD1	TRBV6-4	TRBJ2-6	few
TGTGCCAGCAGTTTAGTCCCCCTTAGGGGCTCCTACGAGCAGTACTTC	CASSLVPLRGSYEQYF	-	TRBV28	TRBJ2-7	-
TGCAGTGCCCACCAGTATACTAGCGGCGAGCAGTTCTTC	CSAHQYTSGEQFF	TRBD2	TRBV20-1	TRBJ2-1	-